A selection of T cell receptor beta chains follows, all from one sample in a study of identical twins. TCRdb processed the 5' RACE reads anew with MiXCR; each CDR3 protein has one entry. The sample holds roughly 250,000 distinct CDR3 sequences, 6% to 8.5% seen once. This sample was shared with a second study, whose subject was yellow fever vaccine responses in identical twins.

Sequencing was done on a sample of CD8+ T cells sorted from blood. All receptors derive from a woman younger than 30 in good health. CDR3s include the opening cysteine and the closing phenylalanine or tryptophan. D genes are given only for firm matches. Size tells how often a clone was seen (once, few, many) or the class of an expanded clone, and some rows leave it out.

CDR3	DNA	V	size	J	D
CASSRPSTEYNEQFF	TGCGCCAGCAGCCGTCCATCGACGGAGTACAATGAGCAGTTCTTC	TRBV5-1	many	TRBJ2-1	-
CASSQNPGAEETQYF	TGCGCCAGCAGCCAAAATCCGGGAGCGGAAGAGACCCAGTACTTC	TRBV4-1	-	TRBJ2-5	-
CASSPGTGTEAFF	TGTGCCAGCAGTCCCGGGACAGGGACGGAAGCTTTCTTT	TRBV12-3/TRBV12-4	many	TRBJ1-1	TRBD1
CASSLEGGGADEQFF	TGTGCCAGCAGCTTAGAGGGCGGGGGCGCGGATGAGCAGTTCTTC	TRBV11-2	-	TRBJ2-1	-
CASSHSSGQQGYNEQFF	-	TRBV16	many	TRBJ2-1	-
CASSLRLGEVSYEQYF	TGTGCCAGCAGCTTGAGGTTGGGTGAGGTCAGTTACGAGCAGTACTTC	TRBV5-5	few	TRBJ2-7	-
CASSLTTGPTREAFF	TGCGCCAGCAGCTTGACTACCGGGCCCACTCGTGAAGCTTTCTTT	TRBV5-1	many	TRBJ1-1	-
CSATAGGSNEQFF	TGCAGCGCGACAGCGGGAGGCAGCAATGAGCAGTTCTTC	TRBV29-1	few	TRBJ2-1	TRBD2
CASSEGGTGLGKNIQYF	TGTGCCAGCAGCGAGGGGGGCACAGGGCTGGGCAAAAACATTCAGTACTTC	TRBV5-5	-	TRBJ2-4	-
CASSWGTDGTQYF	TGTGCCAGCAGTTGGGGGACCGACGGGACGCAGTATTTT	TRBV27	few	TRBJ2-3	-
CASSETVNGETQYF	TGTGCCAGCAGTGAGACAGTTAACGGGGAGACCCAGTACTTC	TRBV27	-	TRBJ2-5	-
CASSDRGPLDEQFF	TGTGCCAGCAGCGACCGGGGCCCCCTGGATGAGCAGTTCTTC	TRBV4-2	-	TRBJ2-1	-
CASSLPPGNNEQFF	TGTGCCAGCAGTTTACCCCCGGGCAACAATGAGCAGTTCTTC	TRBV28	-	TRBJ2-1	-
CASSWGQGIYNEQFF	TGTGCCAGCAGTTGGGGACAGGGAATTTACAATGAGCAGTTCTTC	TRBV7-2	few	TRBJ2-1	TRBD1
CASSPVQGFADTQYF	TGTGCCAGCAGCCCGGTTCAGGGTTTCGCAGATACGCAGTATTTT	TRBV7-9	many	TRBJ2-3	-
CASSQTVSYGYTF	TGTGCCAGCAGCCAGACAGTGAGCTATGGCTACACCTTC	TRBV6-1	-	TRBJ1-2	-
CASSFPGQGRYEQYF	TGTGCCAGCAGTTTTCCCGGACAGGGTCGCTACGAGCAGTACTTC	TRBV28	many	TRBJ2-7	TRBD1
CASSHPILAGVALNEQFF	TGTGCCAGCAGCCACCCAATACTAGCGGGAGTGGCACTGAATGAGCAGTTCTTC	TRBV27	many	TRBJ2-1	TRBD2
CASSMGDLGTYGYTF	TGTGCCAGCAGTATGGGTGACTTAGGGACCTATGGCTACACCTTC	TRBV9	once	TRBJ1-2	-
CASQLAASSISTDTQYF	TGTGCCAGCCAGCTAGCGGCAAGCTCCATTAGCACAGATACGCAGTATTTT	TRBV12-3/TRBV12-4	many	TRBJ2-3	TRBD2
CASSEIAGDEQFF	TGTGCCAGCAGTGAAATAGCGGGGGATGAGCAGTTCTTC	TRBV2	-	TRBJ2-1	TRBD2
CSARDRGSKIFNEQFF	TGCAGTGCTAGAGATCGGGGCAGTAAGATCTTCAATGAGCAGTTCTTC	TRBV20-1	many	TRBJ2-1	-
CASSLILITGDYGYTF	TGTGCCAGCAGCCTAATCTTAATAACAGGGGACTATGGCTACACCTTC	TRBV5-6	few	TRBJ1-2	TRBD1
CASSPGLTGGNEQFF	TGTGCCAGCAGCCCGGGACTCACAGGGGGCAATGAGCAGTTCTTC	TRBV7-9	many	TRBJ2-1	TRBD1
CSASGGGSAYNEQFF	TGCAGCGCCTCGGGGGGCGGGAGTGCCTACAATGAGCAGTTCTTC	TRBV29-1	many	TRBJ2-1	-
CASSLNRDAYEQYF	TGCGCCAGCAGCCTTAACAGGGACGCCTACGAGCAGTACTTC	TRBV5-1	many	TRBJ2-7	-
CASSRGGSYNEQFF	TGTGCCAGCAGCCGGGGGGGTTCCTACAATGAGCAGTTCTTC	TRBV13	many	TRBJ2-1	TRBD2
CACSLSGTEAFF	TGTGCCTGCAGCTTGTCGGGGACTGAAGCTTTCTTT	TRBV7-9	-	TRBJ1-1	-
CASSLASLTTREQYF	TGTGCCAGCAGCTTAGCGAGTTTAACCACGCGCGAGCAGTACTTC	TRBV7-6	-	TRBJ2-7	-
CASSLTGTGGLPQHF	TGTGCCAGCAGTCTCACGGGGACAGGGGGCTTGCCCCAGCATTTT	TRBV12-3/TRBV12-4	many	TRBJ1-5	TRBD1
CASSLGDLTYNEQFF	TGTGCCAGCAGTTTAGGAGACTTGACTTACAATGAGCAGTTCTTC	TRBV28	-	TRBJ2-1	-
CSVLGGGPPGAYNEQFF	TGCAGCGTTCTAGGGGGAGGGCCACCGGGGGCCTACAATGAGCAGTTCTTC	TRBV29-1	many	TRBJ2-1	-
CASKGNGYSGNTIYF	TGTGCCAGCAAGGGAAATGGATACTCTGGAAACACCATATATTTT	TRBV27	many	TRBJ1-3	-
CATSRDRDRVYGYTF	TGTGCCACCAGCAGAGATCGCGACAGGGTATATGGCTACACCTTC	TRBV15	many	TRBJ1-2	TRBD1
CASSLWFGNQPQHF	TGTGCCAGCAGTTTATGGTTCGGGAATCAGCCCCAGCATTTT	TRBV28	few	TRBJ1-5	-